This T cell receptor beta chain was captured in a study of T cell responses to AZD1222 COVID-19 vaccine. This clone was counted between two and nine times. Its target is unknown. This CDR3 has 15 residues. From germline, CDR1 is MNHEY and CDR2 SVGAGI. The V segment lost 6 bases and the J segment 3 bases; nucleotides outside the gene matches: 6. Clones were read by immunoSEQ multiplex PCR, and TCRdb kept only the in-frame ones, dropping some. The sample records tens of thousands of clones, more than 85% being singletons. Overall study results and limits: Baseline seropositivity occurred in only a handful of AZD1222 recipients. The study found Spike-specific TCR breadth and depth rose after two AZD1222 doses. Across the whole spike, CD4 TCRs peaked at regions 160-218 and 743-854. The donor cohort was predominantly white British with a female majority, and clonal diversity may have been underestimated.

The V and J genes are TRBV6-5 and TRBJ1-4, with 8 bases that match TRBD1. Sequenced here: peripheral blood, sampled 28 days after the second AZD1222 dose. The sequence derives from an adult who received the AZD1222 COVID-19 vaccine. This chain's CDR3 is CASRPGQGANEKLFF. CDR3 bases: TGTGCCAGCAGACCCGGACAGGGAGCTAATGAAAAACTGTTTTTT.